Described below is a single T cell receptor (beta chain) sequence and its context. This clonotype was seen only a few times. Its target antigen remains unknown. Per-base qualities were not stored, and no clone one base away is much larger. This sample is part of a study of T-cell memory formation after mild COVID-19 (dated by TCRdb to 2020 to 2023). At the level of the whole study: Most TCR sequence clusters were specific to one of the two donors. The cohort was made up of two young adult volunteers, one female and one male, who were previously healthy. In two donors, T-cell clones that expanded and contracted after mild COVID-19 were tracked by sequencing TCRalpha and TCRbeta repertoires over time.

The research as a whole found: Clones contracting from day 15 to 85 had balanced CD4/CD8 phenotypes, while a second wave expanding from day 15 to 37 was biased towards CD4+. The detection of some responding clones in pre-infection memory suggests that pre-existing cross-reactive memory T cells joined the SARS-CoV-2 response. Contracting CD4+ clones appeared mostly in the CM and EM memory subsets, whereas CD8+ clones were enriched in EMRA. Only a couple of mild cases were covered by the study, and larger cohorts that include severe cases with pre-infection samples were considered necessary. SARS-CoV-2 specificity of the second-wave clones peaking on day 37 was not confirmed.

The instrument was an Illumina NovaSeq 6000. TCRalpha and TCRbeta cDNA libraries were constructed by 5'RACE with constant-segment primers, with sample barcodes and unique molecular identifiers being introduced. RNA was extracted from every sample with Trizol reagent. Library amplification was performed in two PCR steps, and a second sample barcode and Illumina TruSeq adapters were introduced in the second step. The libraries were sequenced on an Illumina NovaSeq using 2 x 150 bp paired-end reads. On the study's bioinformatics: With migec v1.2.7, reads were demultiplexed and then collapsed into UMI-guided consensus sequences. With mixcr v2.1.11, UMI consensuses were aligned to TRA and TRB V and J templates and assembled into clonotypes. Clonotypes were classified as expanded or contracted when called significant by both edgeR and NoisET, with noise models trained on biological replicates. For edgeR calls, the cutoffs were a false discovery rate-adjusted p below 0.01 and a log2 fold-change threshold of 1. As an exploratory analysis of dynamics, PCA with hierarchical clustering was applied to max-normalized trajectories of the 1000 most abundant clonotypes. Separately sequenced CD4+ and CD8+ repertoires were used to assign the CD4 or CD8 phenotype of responding clones. TCRdb reworked the public reads: Q25 trimming with fastp, MiXCR clone assembly, productive beta chains retained. Merged by CDR3 protein, the rows form single entries marked with the most common genes and DNA. The V and J calls shown here were made by TCRdb, not taken from the authors' results. A total of about 290,000 distinct CDR3 sequences appear in this sample, 15% to 20% of them only once. Over 20% of the sample is in the top ten clones.

PBMCs were isolated by Ficoll-Paque density gradient centrifugation. From the germline V gene, CDR1 is MNHEY and CDR2 is SVGAGI. The germline V and J ends show losses of 6 bases and 4 bases respectively, and no gene match explains 6 bases of the junction. The CDR3 has 14 amino acids, counting the end cysteine and phenylalanine. Only the CDR3 part of the read is kept: 42 bases, read in frame from the first base. This sequence uses TRBV6-5 and TRBJ1-2; 9 central bases correspond to TRBD1. This receptor was identified in a man aged 18 to 35 who had mild COVID-19 (a few samples of this study predate the infection). The sample titles of this study are shuffled in the database, so cell type and time point are left out; the donor was told from shared clones. The sample was PBMCs or a T cell subset sorted from them (not recorded which). The CDR3 loop reads CASSLTGGTYGYTF. The nucleotide sequence is given as TGTGCCAGCAGCCTGACAGGGGGTACCTATGGCTACACCTTC.